This is a list of T cell receptor beta chains from one sample in a study of PD-1 blockade in classical Hodgkin lymphoma. Data came from immunoSEQ multiplex PCR; TCRdb stores just in-frame clones and leaves some out. The table has 12,000 or so clones, 79% seen once. This specimen was CD4+ T cells from blood, taken at baseline. The receptors here all came from a human donor with classical Hodgkin lymphoma. The CDR3 runs from the conserved cysteine through the conserved F or W. D genes are given only for firm matches. The size field is filled for only some rows; it gives once, few, many or a size class.

cdr3_aa cdr3_nt v_call d_call clone_size j_call
CASSQDQRGTLNSPLHF TGTGCCAGCAGCCAAGATCAGAGGGGGACTCTGAATTCACCCCTCCACTTT TRBV14 . . TRBJ1-6
CASSHNGGTEAFF TGCGCCAGCAGTCACAATGGAGGTACTGAAGCTTTCTTT TRBV23-1 . once TRBJ1-1
CASSVAGQVYGYTF TGTGCCAGCAGCGTAGCGGGACAGGTCTATGGCTACACCTTC TRBV9 TRBD1 . TRBJ1-2
CASSLPDRGQYEQYF TGTGCCAGCAGCCTCCCGGACAGGGGGCAATACGAGCAGTACTTC TRBV7-9 TRBD1 once TRBJ2-7
CASSQATGGIYGYTF TGCGCCAGCAGCCAAGCCACAGGGGGCATCTATGGCTACACCTTC TRBV4-3 TRBD1 once TRBJ1-2
CASSFPGGSTDTQYF TGTGCCAGCAGCTTCCCTGGGGGGAGCACAGATACGCAGTATTTT TRBV5-4 . . TRBJ2-3
CASSLRDARNEKLFF TGTGCCAGCAGCCTCCGGGACGCAAGGAATGAAAAACTGTTTTTT TRBV6-6 . . TRBJ1-4
CASSVSGGPYEQYF TGTGCCAGCAGTGTTTCAGGGGGCCCCTACGAGCAGTACTTC TRBV6-1 TRBD1 medium-sized TRBJ2-7
CAWSSFLGVGNTIYF TGTGCCTGGAGTAGTTTTCTGGGGGTTGGAAACACCATATATTTT TRBV30 . once TRBJ1-3
CASSQSRGTGELFF TGTGCCAGCAGCCAAAGTAGGGGGACCGGGGAGCTGTTTTTT TRBV4-2 . . TRBJ2-2
CASSLRTGRNTGELFF TGTGCCAGCAGCCTCCGGACAGGGAGAAACACCGGGGAGCTGTTTTTT TRBV9 TRBD1 . TRBJ2-2
CASSIQAHSYEQYF TGCGCCAGCAGCATACAGGCGCACTCCTACGAGCAGTACTTC TRBV5-1 . . TRBJ2-7
CASSSRDPRGEQYF TGTGCCAGCAGTTCCCGGGACCCCAGGGGCGAGCAGTACTTC TRBV27 . . TRBJ2-7
CSVDGQGLETQYF TGCAGCGTGGACGGACAGGGGCTGGAGACCCAGTACTTC TRBV29-1 TRBD1 once TRBJ2-5
CASSPPSGGAWEAQYF TGTGCCAGCAGTCCCCCTAGCGGGGGGGCTTGGGAGGCCCAGTACTTC TRBV7-2 TRBD2 . TRBJ2-5
CAWSSGGRDTQYF TGTGCCTGGTCTAGCGGGGGGCGGGATACGCAGTATTTT TRBV30 TRBD2 . TRBJ2-3
CASSQGLHSIYEQYF TGCGCCAGCAGCCAAGGACTCCACTCCATCTACGAGCAGTACTTC TRBV4-3 . . TRBJ2-7
CASSLPGETGYEQYF TGTGCCAGCAGCTTGCCGGGCGAAACGGGCTACGAGCAGTACTTC TRBV5-6 . . TRBJ2-7
CASTEGGLAGTDTQYF TGTGCCAGCACCGAGGGGGGACTAGCGGGGACAGATACGCAGTATTTT TRBV2 TRBD2 . TRBJ2-3
CASSLSVGGDYGYTF TGTGCCAGCAGCTTAAGTGTTGGAGGGGACTATGGCTACACCTTC TRBV11-2 . . TRBJ1-2
CASSLGRTSTDTQYF TGTGCCAGCAGCCTAGGACGGACTAGCACAGATACGCAGTATTTT TRBV9 . . TRBJ2-3
CASSIGRRKYEQYF TGTGCCAGTAGTATTGGCAGGCGAAAGTACGAGCAGTACTTC TRBV19 . medium-sized TRBJ2-7
CASSGQIGNQPQHF TGTGCCAGCAGTGGGCAAATCGGAAATCAGCCCCAGCATTTT TRBV2 . . TRBJ1-5
CASSPPSIYEQYF TGTGCCAGCTCACCACCGTCGATCTACGAGCAGTACTTC TRBV18 . few TRBJ2-7
CASSNGYREQFF TGTGCCAGTAGTAACGGGTATCGGGAGCAGTTCTTC TRBV19 . once TRBJ2-1
CASSLRQVYEQYF TGTGCCAGCAGCTTGCGACAGGTCTACGAGCAGTACTTC TRBV7-2 . . TRBJ2-7
CASSLGTTDTQYF TGTGCCAGCAGCTTAGGAACCACAGATACGCAGTATTTT TRBV7-9 . . TRBJ2-3
CASRRGQSEAEKLFF TGTGCCAGCAGGCGAGGACAGTCGGAAGCGGAAAAACTGTTTTTT TRBV6-6 . few TRBJ1-4
CASSLASGTLWTQYF TGTGCCAGCAGCTTAGCTAGCGGGACCTTGTGGACCCAGTACTTC TRBV7-2 TRBD2 . TRBJ2-5
CASALTGVGTYEQYF TGTGCCAGCGCGTTAACAGGGGTGGGGACCTACGAGCAGTACTTC TRBV6-6 TRBD1 once TRBJ2-7
CASSYSTAGTYNEQFF TGTGCCAGCAGTTACTCGACGGCAGGGACCTACAATGAGCAGTTCTTC TRBV6-6 . . TRBJ2-1
CASSGLVNTEAFF TGCGCCAGCAGCGGACTTGTGAACACTGAAGCTTTCTTT TRBV4-3 . . TRBJ1-1